The T cell receptor (beta chain) under discussion was sequenced for a study of Ad26.COV2.S vaccination and SARS-CoV-2 variants. The overall study: Into the muscle, Ad26.COV2.S was dosed once or twice, 56 days apart. Notes on the study in general: Researchers reported similar non-spike TCR breadth in vaccine and placebo recipients. Greater spike-specific TCR breadth was seen in vaccine recipients than in placebo recipients.

Treatment given: about 20 received Ad26.COV2.S at low or high dose, single or two shots; about 5 received placebo; per-sample allocation not given. Material that was analyzed had been drawn on day 63 after the first vaccine or placebo injection. Participants' vaccine, an Ad26 vector, delivered Wuhan-strain SARS-CoV-2 spike. As regards this clone: Antigen specificity is unknown.

The repertoire was sequenced with immunoSEQ multiplex PCR; TCRdb's copy has only in-frame clones and lacks some. The table lists 350,000 to 450,000 clones, about four fifths of them singletons. The V segment lost 5 bases and the J segment 5 bases; nucleotides outside the gene matches: 11. This CDR3 is 16 amino acids long. Looked up from germline, CDR1 is LNHNV and CDR2 is YYDKDF (reference sequence). Sequenced material: peripheral blood, taken in a trial of Ad26.COV2.S vaccine versus placebo. The chain combines TRBV15 with TRBJ1-4, with 7 bases matching TRBD1. The TCR comes from a person aged 18 to 59 who received the Ad26.COV2.S COVID-19 vaccine or a placebo. CDR3 amino acids: CATSGGFGRGNEKLFF. The CDR3 bases are TGTGCCACCAGCGGAGGGTTTGGCAGGGGGAATGAAAAACTGTTTTTT.